The 7 T cell receptor beta chains below come from one sample, sequenced in a study of T cells in narcolepsy. Clones were sequenced by immunoSEQ multiplex PCR, and TCRdb holds only the in-frame ones, with some missing. Of about 29,000 clones in the sample, about 89% were seen once. Material for sequencing was memory (CD45RA-) CD4+ T cells from blood. The receptor set was obtained from a human donor in good health.

The rearrangement uses TRBV27 and TRBJ2-2; no clear D. Germline V gene lookup returns CDR1 MNHEY and CDR2 SMNVEV (reference sequence). The CDR3 totals 11 residues. The germline V and J ends were trimmed by 6 bases and 3 bases, with 2 bases remaining between them. CDR3 loop: CASRDTGELFF. The CDR3 DNA sequence: TGTGCCAGCAGGGACACCGGGGAGCTGTTTTTT.

The chain carries TRBV28 and TRBJ2-7, with 11 bases lining up with TRBD1. V was clipped by 6 bases and J by 5 bases; unmatched bases: 9. Germline-derived CDR1 and CDR2 are MDHEN and SYDVKM. This CDR3 region has 15 residues. The CDR3 loop reads CASRAPGTGGHEQYF. CDR3 DNA: TGTGCCAGCAGGGCACCCGGGACAGGGGGACACGAGCAGTACTTC.

The rearrangement joins TRBV14 to TRBJ1-2; D not certain. V was trimmed by 1 base and J by 5 bases, leaving 8 bases between them. The CDR3 consists of 13 residues. Per germline, CDR1 SGHDN and CDR2 FVKESK. The CDR3 sequence is CASSQVLSYGYTF. CDR3 sequence (DNA): TGTGCCAGCAGCCAAGTTCTGAGTTATGGCTACACCTTC.

The chain is built from TRBV29-1 and TRBJ1-1; unclear D gene. The CDR3 sequence is 14 residues long. The V end lost 4 bases, the J end lost 1 base, and 13 bases lay between the germline ends. Per the germline V gene, CDR1 is SQVTM and CDR2 is ANQGSEA. The CDR3 loop is CSVVTQTRNTEAFF. The CDR3 DNA reads TGCAGCGTTGTTACACAAACCAGGAACACTGAAGCTTTCTTT.

The J gene is TRBJ2-7, the V gene TRBV6-5; no clear D. V was clipped by 5 bases and J by 1 base, with 9 bases between them. The CDR3 loop spans 13 amino acids. Germline CDR1 and CDR2: MNHEY and SVGAGI. As DNA, the CDR3 is TGTGCCAGCAGTAAGACGGCTTCCTACGAGCAGTACTTC. Translating it yields CASSKTASYEQYF.

The gene calls are TRBV14 and TRBJ2-3; D ambiguous. V was clipped by 6 bases and J by 2 bases, with 12 bases between them. Looked up from germline, CDR1 is SGHDN and CDR2 is FVKESK. The CDR3 runs to 14 residues. CDR3 nucleotides: TGTGCCAGCAGTCAAAGGCAGCCCACAGATACGCAGTATTTT. Translating gives CASSQRQPTDTQYF. Supplemented by reference TRBV14 and TRBJ2-3, the full variable domain reads EAGVTQFPSHSVIEKGQTVTLRCDPISGHDNLYWYRRVMGKEIKFLLHFVKESKQDESGMPNNRFLAERTGGTYSTLKVQPAELEDSGVYFCASSQRQPTDTQYFGPGTRLTVL.

In this sample, this clone turned up once. The chain employs TRBV5-1 and TRBJ2-1, with 14 bases identical to TRBD2. CDR1 and CDR2 from the germline V gene are SGHRS and YFSETQ. CDR3 length: 19 amino acids. After removal of 3 bases from V and 4 bases from J, the junction contained 12 bases not matched to a gene. CDR3 loop: CASSSLAGLAGAKYNEQFF. The CDR3 DNA reads as TGCGCCAGCAGCTCCCTCGCGGGACTAGCGGGAGCGAAGTACAATGAGCAGTTCTTC.